Detailed here is one TCR beta chain. As handled by the study authors: Reference gene primer amplification gave estimated nucleated cell counts. Repertoires were generated with immunoSEQ multiplex PCR, while TCRdb's copy carries only in-frame clones and drops some. V, J and clone size were drawn from that table, and D and trimming were deduced from the DNA. Of about 91,000 clones listed, about 75% are singletons. This sample stems from a study of blood T cell repertoires in COVID-19. Study at large: COVID-19 samples from acute and convalescent phases originated in the United States, Italy and Spain. In each case, the material was cDNA or gDNA derived from T cells, B-cell-depleted T cells, or PBMCs.

This clonotype was sampled from a woman of 80 years or more with acute or convalescent COVID-19. Sample: peripheral blood.

CDR3 region: CASSLYATNEKLFF. The CDR3 nucleotides read TGTGCCAGCAGCTTGTATGCAACTAATGAAAAACTGTTTTTT. The J gene is TRBJ1-4, the V gene TRBV7-2; D gene unclear. This CDR3 is 14 amino acids long. V was clipped by 3 bases and J by 0 bases, with 5 bases between them. Germline values: CDR1 SGHTA, CDR2 FQGNSA.